One T cell receptor (beta chain) is described in this entry. The source of the sample is a study of blood T cell repertoires in COVID-19. In the original workflow: Amplified reference gene primers provided the basis for estimating nucleated cell counts. Using immunoSEQ multiplex PCR, the repertoire was profiled, and TCRdb retains in-frame clones only, with some absent. The DNA gave D and trimming, while V, J and clone size come from that table. The sample consists of about 190,000 clones, around 87% of them appearing once. Source material: peripheral blood. The clonotype comes from a man in his forties with active or convalescent COVID-19.

Written as DNA, the CDR3 is TGTGCCAGCAGCGTCCAGGGGGCGGGGGATACGCAGTATTTT. This encodes CASSVQGAGDTQYF. The gene calls are TRBV9 and TRBJ2-3, with TRBD1 matching 8 bases. This CDR3 contains 14 residues. Germline CDR1 SGDLS, CDR2 YYNGEE. The V and J ends lost 2 bases and 6 bases, in that order; junction bases with no gene match: 5.